The sequence of this TCR beta chain was determined in a study of blood T cell repertoires in COVID-19. Study-wide background: COVID-19 samples, acute and convalescent, were from the United States, Italy and Spain. PBMCs, B-cell-depleted T cells, or T cells were the source of the cDNA or gDNA that made up the material.

Clones were read by immunoSEQ multiplex PCR, and TCRdb kept only the in-frame ones, dropping some. The sample yields 40,000 to 50,000 clones, about nine tenths seen once. V lost 5 bases and J lost 0, with 12 bases in between. The CDR3 is 15 residues long. Germline-derived CDR1 and CDR2 are SGHTA and FQGTGA. Sequencing was done on a sample of peripheral blood. The chain links TRBV7-3 to TRBJ2-3, with D perhaps matching TRBD2 (6 bases). The clonotype originates from a man aged 50 to 60 with active COVID-19. Here the CDR3 reads CASSVIAVSTDTQYF. CDR3 coding DNA: TGTGCCAGCAGCGTTATAGCGGTTAGCACAGATACGCAGTATTTT.